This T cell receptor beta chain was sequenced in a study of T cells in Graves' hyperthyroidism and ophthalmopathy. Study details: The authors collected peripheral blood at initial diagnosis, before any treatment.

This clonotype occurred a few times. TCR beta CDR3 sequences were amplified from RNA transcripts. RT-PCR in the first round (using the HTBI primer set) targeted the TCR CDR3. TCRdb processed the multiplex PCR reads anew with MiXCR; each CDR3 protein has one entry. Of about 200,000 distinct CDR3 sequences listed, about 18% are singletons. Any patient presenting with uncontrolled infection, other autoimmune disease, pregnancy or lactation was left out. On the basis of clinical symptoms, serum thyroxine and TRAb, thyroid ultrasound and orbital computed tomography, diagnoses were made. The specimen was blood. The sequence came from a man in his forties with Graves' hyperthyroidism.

The CDR3 reads CASSPTLDRGGQETQYF. CDR3 sequence (DNA): TGTGCCAGCTCACCTACCCTGGACAGGGGGGGCCAAGAGACCCAGTACTTC. The V gene is TRBV18, the J gene TRBJ2-5; 10 bases fit TRBD1. Germline values: CDR1 KGHSH, CDR2 LQKENI. The V gene end was trimmed by 3 bases and the J gene end by 1 base; junction bases not matched to a gene: 8. The CDR3 runs to 17 residues.